This entry lists 19 T cell receptor beta chains sequenced from one sample in a study of early T cells in non-severe SARS-CoV-2 infection. In TCRdb, the 5' RACE reads were re-called with MiXCR into one record per CDR3 protein. The sample consists of 55,000 to 85,000 distinct CDR3 sequences, around 12% of them appearing once. The source material was whole blood. The receptors come from an adult who was a healthcare worker with PCR-confirmed SARS-CoV-2 infection or an uninfected control (not recorded which).

The rearrangement links TRBV2 to TRBJ2-2, with a weak D call TRBD1 (5 bases). The V and J ends lost 5 bases and 0 bases respectively, with 13 bases between them. Per the germline V gene, CDR1 is SNHLY and CDR2 is FYNNEI. This CDR3 has 16 residues. The CDR3 protein is CASSLDSLANTGELFF. CDR3 nucleotides: TGTGCCAGCAGTTTAGACAGCCTTGCGAACACCGGGGAGCTGTTTTTT.

The rearrangement joins TRBV3-1 to TRBJ2-5; tentative D call: TRBD2 (5 bases). Trimming left V 1 base short and J 7 bases short, with 7 bases between. Looked up from germline, CDR1 is LGHDT and CDR2 is YNNKEL (reference sequence). The CDR3 is made up of 12 amino acids. In nucleotides, the CDR3 is TGTGCCAGCAGCCAAGGGCGGGTGACCCAGTACTTC. It is translated as CASSQGRVTQYF.

J is TRBJ2-3 and V is TRBV5-4; the match to TRBD2 covers 9 bases. The ends lost 4 bases at V and 0 bases at J; junction bases unmatched: 6. The CDR3 sequence is 16 residues long. Germline values: CDR1 SGHNT, CDR2 YYREEE (reference sequence). CDR3 in amino acids: CASSPGTSKSTDTQYF. CDR3 DNA sequence: TGTGCCAGCAGCCCCGGGACTAGCAAAAGCACAGATACGCAGTATTTT.

This clonotype was seen more than once but under ten times. The V gene is TRBV6-5, the J gene TRBJ2-2; D is perhaps TRBD1 (6 bases). The CDR3 covers 14 residues. The germline CDR1 and CDR2 sequences are MNHEY and SVGAGI. Trimming shortened V by 5 bases and J by 7 bases, and 14 bases separated the two germline ends. The CDR3 region has the DNA TGTGCCAGCAGTCCCCCTACAGGGAGCGGGGAGCTGTTTTTT. Translation gives CASSPPTGSGELFF.

This clonotype has ten or more counts. The chain uses TRBV7-8 and TRBJ2-1, with D possibly being TRBD1 or TRBD2 (6 bases each). CDR1 and CDR2 (germline): SGHVS, FQNEAQ. CDR3 size: 14 residues. V was pared by 8 bases and J by 0 bases, with 11 bases between. The CDR3 region is CASGGRNSYNEQFF. CDR3 DNA: TGTGCCAGCGGGGGGCGGAACTCCTACAATGAGCAGTTCTTC.

The chain uses TRBV3-1 and TRBJ2-7, with a weak D call TRBD1 (5 bases). This CDR3 contains 13 residues. Germline-derived CDR1 and CDR2 are LGHDT and YNNKEL (reference sequence). Trimming cost V 2 bases and J 5 bases, with 10 bases left between them. The CDR3 DNA is TGTGCCAGCAGCCAAAGGGGTATCGACGAGCAGTACTTC. This translates into CASSQRGIDEQYF.

V and J are TRBV3-1 and TRBJ2-1; maybe TRBD2 (5 bases). V shed 2 bases and J shed 12 bases, with 14 bases lying between them. The length of the CDR3 is 13 residues. Looked up from germline, CDR1 is LGHDT and CDR2 is YNNKEL (reference sequence). Here the CDR3 DNA reads TGTGCCAGCAGCCAATGGAGCGGCCGGGGGCAGTTCTTC. Its translation: CASSQWSGRGQFF.

This clonotype was seen at least ten times. V and J are TRBV6-1 and TRBJ2-3; TRBD2 aligns across 8 bases. There are 15 residues in the CDR3. The germline CDR1 and CDR2 sequences are MNHNS and SASEGT. The trim removed 5 bases at V and 2 bases at J, leaving 6 bases unmatched. CDR3 sequence (DNA): TGTGCCAGCAGTCGGGCGGGGGGCCTCACAGATACGCAGTATTTT. This translates into CASSRAGGLTDTQYF.

Only a few counts were recorded for this clonotype. This chain uses TRBV19 with TRBJ1-5, with a tentative D call TRBD1 (6 bases). The ends were cut back, 4 bases at V and 3 bases at J, with 10 bases in the middle. The CDR3 runs 14 residues. Germline V CDR1 and CDR2: LNHDA, SQIVND (reference sequence). In nucleotides, the CDR3 is TGTGCCAGTAGTAACGCAGGGGACAATCAGCCCCAGCATTTT. It yields the protein CASSNAGDNQPQHF.

As regards this clonotype: This may be a read error: a much more frequent sequence differs by one nucleotide. For the CDR3, the DNA is TGTGCCAGTAGTATCGCCGGGAATAGCGGTTCAGATACGCAGTATTTT. Its protein is CASSIAGNSGSDTQYF. The chain carries TRBV19 and TRBJ2-3; D possibly corresponds to TRBD2 (6 bases). CDR1 is LNHDA, CDR2 SQIVND, per germline (reference sequence). CDR3 size: 16 residues. V gave up 3 bases and J gave up 4 bases, with 17 bases separating them. The full variable domain, with the rest looked up from reference TRBV19 and TRBJ2-3, is DGGITQSPKYLFRKEGQNVTLSCEQNLNHDAMYWYRQDPGQGLRLIYYSQIVNDFQKGDIAEGYSVSREKKESFPLTVTSAQKNPTAFYLCASSIAGNSGSDTQYFGPGTRLTVL.

This clonotype was detected a few times. The CDR3 reads CASSSGLGNNEQFF. CDR3 nucleotide sequence: TGCGCCAGCAGTTCCGGACTGGGGAACAATGAGCAGTTCTTC. The chain employs TRBV5-1 and TRBJ2-1, with D possibly being TRBD2 (5 bases). The CDR3 runs 14 residues. Trimming removed 5 bases from V and 5 bases from J, with 14 bases in between. The V gene's germline CDR1 is SGHRS and CDR2 YFSETQ.

This clonotype was recorded many times. V usage is TRBV30 and J usage is TRBJ2-2, with TRBD1 matching over 9 bases. Per the germline V gene, CDR1 is GTSNPN and CDR2 is SVGIG (reference sequence). The CDR3 is 14 residues long. Unmatched junction bases numbered 4, after V lost 6 bases and J lost 2 bases. The CDR3 nucleotides read TGTGCCTGTACACAGGGGGCAAACACCGGGGAGCTGTTTTTT. It translates to CACTQGANTGELFF. Full variable domain (rest looked up from reference TRBV30 and TRBJ2-2): SQTIHQWPATLVQPVGSPLSLECTVEGTSNPNLYWYRQAAGRGLQLLFYSVGIGQISSEVPQNLSASRPQDRQFILSSKKLLLSDSGFYLCACTQGANTGELFFGEGSRLTVL.

This chain joins TRBV27 and TRBJ2-1, with D possibly called TRBD1 or TRBD2 (5 bases each). The CDR3 contains 18 residues. V lost 3 bases and J 7 bases, leaving 25 bases between the germline ends. Germline V gene data show CDR1 as MNHEY and CDR2 as SMNVEV (reference sequence). CDR3 sequence: CASSFLHLGAPRGNEQFF. The CDR3 DNA sequence: TGTGCCAGCAGTTTTCTTCACCTCGGGGCCCCTCGTGGTAATGAGCAGTTCTTC.

This clonotype was counted at least ten times. The CDR3 spells CASNSGRGFQETQYF. For the CDR3, the DNA is TGTGCCAGCAACTCGGGGCGGGGGTTCCAAGAGACCCAGTACTTC. This chain links TRBV6-6 with TRBJ2-5; 7 bases align to TRBD2. Per germline, CDR1 MNHNY and CDR2 SVGAGI (reference sequence). Germline trimming cut 7 bases from V and 1 base from J; bases unmatched to any gene: 9. This CDR3 contains 15 residues.

This clonotype was counted at least ten times. CDR3 region: CASRETGSTDTQYF. CDR3 in DNA: TGCGCCAGCAGAGAGACAGGGTCGACAGATACGCAGTATTTT. The chain couples TRBV10-2 to TRBJ2-3; 7 nucleotides line up with TRBD1. The germline gives CDR1 WSHSY, CDR2 SAAADI. V lost 6 bases and J lost 3; bases outside the gene matches: 6. This CDR3 contains 14 residues.

This clonotype was detected ten times or more. The chain has TRBV20-1 and TRBJ2-7; 10 nucleotides agree with TRBD1. The V and J ends lost 3 bases and 2 bases, in that order; junction bases with no gene match: 4. The CDR3 sequence is 14 residues long. The V gene's germline CDR1 is DFQATT and CDR2 SNEGSKA (reference sequence). The CDR3 loop reads CSASPDRGPYEQYF. In DNA, the CDR3 is TGCAGTGCTAGTCCCGACAGGGGGCCCTACGAGCAGTACTTC.

This clonotype came up many times. This chain connects TRBV20-1 to TRBJ1-5; D perhaps matches TRBD1 (5 bases). Deletions cut 4 bases from V and 4 bases from J, with 14 bases between. The CDR3 is 14 amino acids. CDR1 is DFQATT, CDR2 SNEGSKA, per germline (reference sequence). The CDR3 DNA reads TGCAGTGCTACTAGGGGCCAGATAAATCAGCCCCAGCATTTT. Translated: CSATRGQINQPQHF.

This clonotype has only a few counts. The V call is TRBV7-2, the J call TRBJ2-7, with a possible D match to TRBD2 (6 bases). The CDR3 length is 15 residues. Germline lookup yields CDR1 SGHTA and CDR2 FQGNSA. V lost 7 bases, J lost 4 bases, and 20 bases lay in between. The CDR3 region is CASTEERTILYEQYF. DNA of the CDR3: TGTGCCAGCACTGAGGAGCGGACTATTCTTTACGAGCAGTACTTC.

This clonotype was detected only a few times. V and J are TRBV5-1 and TRBJ2-7; TRBD1 matches at 7 bases. The CDR3 is made up of 14 amino acids. The V gene end was trimmed by 1 base and the J gene end by 5 bases; junction bases not matched to a gene: 6. The germline V gene has CDR1 SGHRS and CDR2 YFSETQ. The DNA for the CDR3 is TGCGCCAGCAGCTTGTCCGGGACAGAGGACGAGCAGTACTTC. It specifies CASSLSGTEDEQYF.